This entry describes one T cell receptor beta chain. Its antigen is unknown. This entry belongs to a study of vaccination and CD4 T cells after COVID-19. Study as a whole: With a range of 35 to 161, the median interval from diagnosis to drawing post-COVID samples was approximately 100 days.

Cultured CD4+ T-cell DNA underwent Oncomine TCR Beta short-read sequencing. Genomic DNA was isolated from CD4+ T cells that had been cultured. TCRdb re-called the PCR reads with MiXCR, one entry per CDR3 protein. The table includes 24,000 or so distinct CDR3 sequences, about 40% detected once. CDR1 is LNHNV and CDR2 is YYDKDF in the germline V gene (reference sequence). This CDR3 contains 15 residues. The J segment lost 2 bases and the V segment lost 5 bases, leaving 4 bases of the junction unmatched. Points from the study as a whole: It was found that, in convalescent patients, 304 of 307 vaccine-specific clones were spike mono-reactive.

Treatment specified: approximately 10-day PBMC culture with coronavirus spike peptide pools or control peptides (ViraFEST assay). The sequence was collected from a human donor who had recovered from COVID-19. The rearrangement joins TRBV15 to TRBJ2-5; TRBD2 aligns across 11 bases. The sequenced sample consisted of CD4+ T cells from blood, cultured in vitro. The CDR3 region is CATSGIAGGQETQYF. CDR3 sequence (DNA): TGTGCCACCAGCGGGATAGCGGGGGGGCAAGAGACCCAGTACTTC.